The clone carrying this T cell receptor (beta chain) was seen only a few times. Its antigen is unidentified. The assay was immunoSEQ multiplex PCR, and TCRdb's table has in-frame clones only and misses some. The sample records 980,000 or so clones, approximately 76% being singletons. The CDR3 consists of 14 residues. The V end lost 0 bases, the J end lost 5 bases, and 11 bases lay between the germline ends. CDR1 and CDR2 (germline): MGHDK, SYGVNS. The sample belongs to a study of shared clonotypes between healthy human individuals. Findings of the study overall: Measured sharing among donors was expected to vary with sequencing depth. Clonotypes shared by all four sorted-subset donors had higher generation probabilities than non-shared clonotypes.

Donors, without exception, were Caucasian adults residing in Nashville, Tennessee. The sequence derives from a young man in good health. What was sequenced was memory CD4+ T cells sorted from blood. Subset given: CD45RA-negative fraction. The chain uses TRBV25-1 and TRBJ2-7, with D perhaps matching TRBD2 (5 bases). In nucleotides, the CDR3 is TGTGCCAGCAGTGAATATACTAGGGTCCACGAGCAGTACTTC. It is translated as CASSEYTRVHEQYF.